This entry is about one T cell receptor beta chain. This record belongs to a study of OX40 agonist ivuxolimab in advanced cancers. Germline lookup yields CDR1 SGHTA and CDR2 FQGNSA. The CDR3 has 17 residues. V gave up 1 base and J gave up 8 bases; unmatched junction bases: 12. Measured with immunoSEQ multiplex PCR; TCRdb has only the in-frame clones, and not every one. The sample lists about 48,000 clones; nearly 85% were seen once. This TCR was sampled from an adult with an advanced solid tumor such as melanoma, head and neck, liver or kidney cancer. The chain uses TRBV7-2 and TRBJ2-1; the match to TRBD2 covers 9 bases. Here the sequenced sample was CD4+ or CD8+ T cells sorted from blood, taken in a trial of the OX40 agonist ivuxolimab. The CDR3 region is CASSLGLGGGAQYEQFF. Written as DNA, the CDR3 is TGTGCCAGCAGCTTAGGCTTGGGCGGGGGGGCCCAGTATGAGCAGTTCTTC. The full variable domain, with the rest looked up from reference TRBV7-2 and TRBJ2-1, is GAGVSQSPSNKVTEKGKDVELRCDPISGHTALYWYRQSLGQGLEFLIYFQGNSAPDKSGLPSDRFSAERTGGSVSTLTIQRTQQEDSAVYLCASSLGLGGGAQYEQFFGPGTRLTVL.